The present T cell receptor (beta chain) was sequenced within a study of cytomegalovirus exposure and HLA in healthy donors. Trimming shortened V by 1 base and J by 4 bases, and 8 bases separated the two germline ends. Germline lookup yields CDR1 SGHRS and CDR2 YFSETQ. This CDR3 comprises 13 residues. The PCR was carried out with 60 Vbeta primers and 13 Jbeta primers. Assay used: immunoSEQ multiplex PCR; TCRdb lists only in-frame clones, some missing. In the table there are around 110,000 clones, 79% of which are singletons. Study outcomes and limitations: A few chains tied to CMV proved CMV antigen-specific in vitro.

In this sample, this clone turned up once. Antigen: not known. The chain carries TRBV5-1 and TRBJ1-2, with D possibly TRBD1 on 5 matching bases. This TCR derives from a man younger than 45 in good health and CMV-seropositive. The sample taken for sequencing was PBMCs. CDR3 DNA: TGCGCCAGCAGCTTGTCAGGGCTCTATGGCTACACCTTC. Encoded protein: CASSLSGLYGYTF.